The clone carrying this T cell receptor (beta chain) was seen a handful of times. Its antigen is still unknown. These data are taken from a study of early T cells in non-severe SARS-CoV-2 infection. About the research overall: Bulk RNA isolated from unsorted whole blood underwent sequencing; chains were not paired.

General observations from the study: Sequences matched to VDJdb favored anti-spike CD8 responses, while private and CD4 specificities were missed.

With 1 base removed from V and 2 bases from J, the gap between germline ends came to 9 bases. The V gene's germline CDR1 is DFQATT and CDR2 SNEGSKA (reference sequence). This CDR3 contains 13 residues. The protocol attached unique molecular identifiers to individual cDNA molecules. MiXCR, run by TCRdb on the 5' RACE reads, gives a single entry per CDR3 protein. The sample records roughly 51,000 distinct CDR3 sequences, roughly 7.7% being singletons. This TCR derives from an adult who was a healthcare worker with PCR-confirmed SARS-CoV-2 infection or an uninfected control (not recorded which). Source material: whole blood. The chain couples TRBV20-1 to TRBJ2-7; D is unclear. The CDR3, as DNA: TGCAGTGCTAGAGTGGCAGGCCCCTACGAGCAGTACTTC. Translated: CSARVAGPYEQYF.